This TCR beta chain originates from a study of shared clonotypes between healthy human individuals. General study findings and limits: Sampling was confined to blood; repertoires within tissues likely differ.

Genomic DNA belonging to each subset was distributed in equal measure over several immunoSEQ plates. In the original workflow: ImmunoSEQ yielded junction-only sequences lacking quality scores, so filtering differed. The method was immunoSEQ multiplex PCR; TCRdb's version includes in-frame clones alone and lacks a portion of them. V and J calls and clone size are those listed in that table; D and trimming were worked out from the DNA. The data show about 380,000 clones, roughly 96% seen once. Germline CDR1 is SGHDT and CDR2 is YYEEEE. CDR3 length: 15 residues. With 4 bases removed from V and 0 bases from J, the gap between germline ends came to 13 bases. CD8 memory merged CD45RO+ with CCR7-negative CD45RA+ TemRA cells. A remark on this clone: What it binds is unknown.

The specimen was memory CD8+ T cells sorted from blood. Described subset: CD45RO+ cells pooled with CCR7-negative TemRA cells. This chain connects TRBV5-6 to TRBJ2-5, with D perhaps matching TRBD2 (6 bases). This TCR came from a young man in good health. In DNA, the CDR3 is TGTGCCAGCAGCGGCGGTCGGGGGTACCAAGAGACCCAGTACTTC. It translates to CASSGGRGYQETQYF.